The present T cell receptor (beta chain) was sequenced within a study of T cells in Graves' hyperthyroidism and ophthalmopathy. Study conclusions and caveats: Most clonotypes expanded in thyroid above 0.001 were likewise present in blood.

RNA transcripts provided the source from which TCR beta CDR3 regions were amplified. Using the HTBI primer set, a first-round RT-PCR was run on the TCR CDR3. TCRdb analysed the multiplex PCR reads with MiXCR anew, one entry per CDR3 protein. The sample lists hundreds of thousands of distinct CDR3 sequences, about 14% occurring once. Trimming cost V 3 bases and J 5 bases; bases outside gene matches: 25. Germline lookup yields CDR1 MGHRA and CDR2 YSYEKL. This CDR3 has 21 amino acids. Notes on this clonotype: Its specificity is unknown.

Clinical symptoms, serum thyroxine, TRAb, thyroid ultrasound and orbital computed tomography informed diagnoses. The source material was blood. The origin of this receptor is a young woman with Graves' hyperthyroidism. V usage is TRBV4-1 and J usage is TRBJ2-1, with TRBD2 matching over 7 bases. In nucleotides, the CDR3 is TGCGCCAGCAGCCAGGGTTTCTCCGCGGGCGGGAGAAATATCGCCGACAATGAGCAGTTCTTC. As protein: CASSQGFSAGGRNIADNEQFF.